This T cell receptor (beta chain) was sequenced during a study of cytomegalovirus exposure and HLA in healthy donors. Study-level findings and limits: A missense variant in DCLRE1C was later tied to TCR beta V- and J-gene trimming. Most sequenced TCRs were rare (though some public TCRs occurred in many donors).

On this clone itself: Its antigen is unidentified.

CDR3 length: 16 residues. Germline CDR1 is SGDLS and CDR2 is YYNGEE. Trimming cost V 0 bases and J 5 bases, with 18 bases left between them. The PCR made use of 60 Vbeta and 13 Jbeta primers. Some clones are missing from TCRdb's copy, which holds only in-frame ones; the method was immunoSEQ multiplex PCR. The sample carries 150,000 to 200,000 clones, under 80% recorded once. The chain has TRBV9 and TRBJ2-7, with D possibly TRBD1 on 6 matching bases. Sequencing was done on a sample of PBMCs. The sequence derives from a man aged 35 to 55 in good health and CMV-seronegative. The CDR3 sequence is CASSVGGHTTQNEQYF. The CDR3 DNA reads as TGTGCCAGCAGCGTAGGGGGGCACACTACCCAAAACGAGCAGTACTTC.